This T cell receptor beta chain was retrieved from a study of cytomegalovirus exposure and HLA in healthy donors. Separation from the roughly 680-subject first cohort characterized the roughly 130-subject validation cohort, to which the donors belonged. V shed 0 bases, J shed 3 bases, and the junction held 5 bases outside the gene matches. Germline values: CDR1 MNHNS, CDR2 SASEGT. CDR3 size: 15 residues. On this clone: The antigen remains undetermined.

General study points: A list of 150 or so TCR beta chains associated with cytomegalovirus was given. The dataset shows that most TCR sequences were rare, while some public TCRs occurred in many donors. First-cohort TCR clusters tended to co-occur in the roughly 120 validation repertoires, a later analysis found.

Profiled with immunoSEQ multiplex PCR; TCRdb holds only in-frame clones, not every one. The table shows some 66,000 clones, with around 97% occurring only once. The V call is TRBV6-1, the J call TRBJ2-7; 7 positions agree with TRBD1. What was sequenced was PBMCs. The TCR originated in a young woman in good health and CMV-seropositive. The CDR3 nucleotides are TGTGCCAGCAGTGAAGCTCCGGGACAGAGCTACGAGCAGTACTTC. Residues: CASSEAPGQSYEQYF.